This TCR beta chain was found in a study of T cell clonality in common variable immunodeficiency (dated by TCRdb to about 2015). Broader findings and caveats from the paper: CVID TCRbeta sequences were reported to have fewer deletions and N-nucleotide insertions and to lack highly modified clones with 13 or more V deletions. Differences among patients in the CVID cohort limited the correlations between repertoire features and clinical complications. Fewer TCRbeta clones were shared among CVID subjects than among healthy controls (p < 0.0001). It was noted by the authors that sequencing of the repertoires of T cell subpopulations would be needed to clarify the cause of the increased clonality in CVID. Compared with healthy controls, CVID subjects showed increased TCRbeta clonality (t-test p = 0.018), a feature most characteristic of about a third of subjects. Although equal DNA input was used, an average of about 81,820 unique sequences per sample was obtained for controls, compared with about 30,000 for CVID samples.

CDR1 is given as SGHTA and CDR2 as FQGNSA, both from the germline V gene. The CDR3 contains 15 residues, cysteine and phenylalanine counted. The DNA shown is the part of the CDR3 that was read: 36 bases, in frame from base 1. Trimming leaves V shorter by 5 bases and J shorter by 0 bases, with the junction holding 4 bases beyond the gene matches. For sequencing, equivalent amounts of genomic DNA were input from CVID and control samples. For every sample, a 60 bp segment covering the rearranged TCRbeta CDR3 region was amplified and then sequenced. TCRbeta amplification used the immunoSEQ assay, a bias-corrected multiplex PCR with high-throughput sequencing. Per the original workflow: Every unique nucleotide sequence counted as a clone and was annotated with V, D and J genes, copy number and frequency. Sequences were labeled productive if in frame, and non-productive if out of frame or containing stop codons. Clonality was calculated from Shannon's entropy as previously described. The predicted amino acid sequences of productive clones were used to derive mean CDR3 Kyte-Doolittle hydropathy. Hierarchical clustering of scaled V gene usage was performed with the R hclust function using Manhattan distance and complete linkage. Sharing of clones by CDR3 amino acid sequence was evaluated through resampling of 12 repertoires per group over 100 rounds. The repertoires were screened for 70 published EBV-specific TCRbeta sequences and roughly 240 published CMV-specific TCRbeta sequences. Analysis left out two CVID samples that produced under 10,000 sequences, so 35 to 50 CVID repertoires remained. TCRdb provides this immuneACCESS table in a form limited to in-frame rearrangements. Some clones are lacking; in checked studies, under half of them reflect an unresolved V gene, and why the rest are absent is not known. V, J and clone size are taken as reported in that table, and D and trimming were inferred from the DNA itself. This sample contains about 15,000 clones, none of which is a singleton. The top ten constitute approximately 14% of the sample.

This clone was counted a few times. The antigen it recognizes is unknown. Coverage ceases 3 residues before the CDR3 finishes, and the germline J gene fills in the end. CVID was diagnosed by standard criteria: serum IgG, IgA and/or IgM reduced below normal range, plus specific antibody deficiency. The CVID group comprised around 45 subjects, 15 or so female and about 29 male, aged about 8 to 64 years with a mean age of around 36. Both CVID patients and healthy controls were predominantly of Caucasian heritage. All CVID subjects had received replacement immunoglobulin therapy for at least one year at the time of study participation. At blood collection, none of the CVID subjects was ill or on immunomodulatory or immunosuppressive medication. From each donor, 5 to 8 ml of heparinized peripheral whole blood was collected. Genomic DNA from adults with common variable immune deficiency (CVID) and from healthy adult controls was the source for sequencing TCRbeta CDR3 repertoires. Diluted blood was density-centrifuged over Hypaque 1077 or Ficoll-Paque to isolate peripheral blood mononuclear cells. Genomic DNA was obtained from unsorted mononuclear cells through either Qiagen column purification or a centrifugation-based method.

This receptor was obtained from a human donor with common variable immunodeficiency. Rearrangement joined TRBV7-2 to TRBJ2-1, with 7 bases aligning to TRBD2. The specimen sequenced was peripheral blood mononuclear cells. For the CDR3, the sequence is CASSRGTNSYNEQFF. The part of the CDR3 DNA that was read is TGTGCCAGCAGCCGCGGGACTAACTCCTACAATGAG.